The rows below give T cell receptor beta chains drawn from one sample of a study of shared clonotypes between healthy human individuals. Only in-frame clones appear in the TCRdb table, and some are missing; sequencing was by immunoSEQ multiplex PCR. The repertoire holds 1,500,000 or so clones, with roughly 98.5% as singletons. Input material: naive CD4+ T cells sorted from blood. All receptors derive from a man in his thirties or forties in good health. Each CDR3 is given with its conserved first and last residue. Fields, in order: D gene, V gene, J gene, clone size, CDR3 protein, CDR3 DNA. The D gene is left open where the match is weak. Clone size, where shown, is once, few, many, or a class for clones that have expanded.

>-|TRBV7-9|TRBJ2-2|-
CASSLASGNTGELFF
TGTGCCAGCAGCTTAGCTAGCGGAAACACCGGGGAGCTGTTTTTT
>-|TRBV28|TRBJ2-7|-
CASSFSGFHPSSYEQYF
TGTGCCAGCAGTTTTAGTGGGTTCCACCCGAGCTCCTACGAGCAGTACTTC
>TRBD2|TRBV20-1|TRBJ2-7|-
CGSSGTYEQYF
TGCGGTTCTAGCGGGACCTACGAGCAGTACTTC
>-|TRBV30|TRBJ2-7|-
CAWSRTSTVSYEQYF
TGTGCCTGGAGCCGAACTTCGACAGTTTCCTACGAGCAGTACTTC
>-|TRBV10-3|TRBJ1-1|once
CAISVAQANTEAFF
TGTGCCATCAGTGTTGCGCAGGCGAACACTGAAGCTTTCTTT
>-|TRBV6-1|TRBJ1-2|-
CASGRSGFDYGYTF
TGTGCCAGCGGACGATCTGGGTTCGACTATGGCTACACCTTC
>-|TRBV28|TRBJ1-4|-
CASSPSRGAATNEKLFF
TGTGCCAGCAGTCCCTCGAGAGGGGCAGCAACTAATGAAAAACTGTTTTTT
>-|TRBV28|TRBJ1-4|-
CASSPGRRSTWDEKLFF
TGTGCCAGCAGTCCAGGACGGAGATCCACCTGGGATGAAAAACTGTTTTTT
>TRBD1|TRBV5-4|TRBJ2-7|once
CASSPQTGHYEQYF
TGTGCCAGCAGCCCGCAGACAGGGCACTACGAGCAGTACTTC
>-|TRBV6-4|TRBJ1-5|-
CASSVEGGGNQPQHF
TGTGCCAGCAGTGTTGAGGGCGGAGGCAATCAGCCCCAGCATTTT
>TRBD1|TRBV28|TRBJ2-3|-
CASDRGFSTDTQYF
TGTGCCAGCGACAGGGGGTTTTCCACAGATACGCAGTATTTT
>-|TRBV5-1|TRBJ2-3|-
CASSVGWGDTQYF
TGCGCCAGCAGCGTGGGCTGGGGTGATACGCAGTATTTT
>-|TRBV28|TRBJ2-7|-
CASSLIGDPSSYEQYF
TGTGCCAGCAGTTTAATCGGGGATCCGAGCTCCTACGAGCAGTACTTC
>TRBD1|TRBV6-5|TRBJ2-3|-
CASREIGTGRDTQYF
TGTGCCAGCAGAGAAATCGGGACAGGGCGGGATACGCAGTATTTT
>-|TRBV7-3|TRBJ2-3|-
CASSLVGWAISTDTQYF
TGTGCCAGCAGCCTAGTTGGTTGGGCCATCAGCACAGATACGCAGTATTTT
>TRBD1|TRBV29-1|TRBJ2-7|-
CSVVPKDRVHEQYF
TGCAGCGTTGTCCCGAAGGACAGGGTCCACGAGCAGTACTTC
>-|TRBV28|TRBJ2-1|-
CASTGGPSYNEQFF
TGTGCCAGCACCGGGGGGCCGTCCTACAATGAGCAGTTCTTC
>-|TRBV15|TRBJ2-1|-
CATSRDFVRAATTKGFYNEQFF
TGTGCCACCAGCAGAGATTTTGTTCGAGCCGCCACCACAAAAGGATTTTACAATGAGCAGTTCTTC
>TRBD1|TRBV11-3|TRBJ2-7|-
CASSPRQGAHEQYF
TGTGCCAGCAGCCCCCGACAGGGTGCCCACGAGCAGTACTTC
>-|TRBV7-2|TRBJ2-7|-
CASSQDIYEQYF
TGTGCCAGCAGCCAGGACATCTACGAGCAGTACTTC
>TRBD2|TRBV18|TRBJ2-1|-
CASSSLTSGGDNEQFF
TGTGCCAGCTCAAGCCTGACTAGCGGGGGGGACAATGAGCAGTTCTTC
>-|TRBV4-3|TRBJ1-1|-
CASSHRRVSTEAFF
TGCGCCAGCAGCCACCGACGAGTTTCCACTGAAGCTTTCTTT
>-|TRBV4-2|TRBJ2-5|-
CASSQDPGGTQETQYF
TGTGCCAGCAGCCAAGACCCGGGTGGGACCCAAGAGACCCAGTACTTC
>-|TRBV19|TRBJ2-1|-
CASTSGNEQFF
TGTGCCAGTACCAGCGGTAATGAGCAGTTCTTC
>-|TRBV7-2|TRBJ2-7|-
CASSRGRGRGSSYEQYF
TGTGCCAGCAGCCGGGGTCGGGGTAGAGGAAGCTCCTACGAGCAGTACTTC
>-|TRBV27|TRBJ2-6|-
CASSQSLGWGSGANVLTF
TGTGCCAGCAGTCAGAGCCTGGGATGGGGCTCTGGGGCCAACGTCCTGACTTTC
>TRBD2|TRBV19|TRBJ2-7|-
CASSRLAGASYEQYF
TGTGCCAGTAGTCGACTAGCGGGAGCCTCCTACGAGCAGTACTTC
>-|TRBV6-1|TRBJ1-2|-
CASIPTGPSYGYTF
TGTGCCAGCATTCCGACAGGACCTTCCTATGGCTACACCTTC
>TRBD1|TRBV7-2|TRBJ2-1|-
CASSLTGTGHNEQFF
TGTGCCAGCAGCTTAACGGGGACAGGGCACAATGAGCAGTTCTTC
>TRBD2|TRBV7-2|TRBJ2-1|-
CASSLDTAGAVEQFF
TGTGCCAGCAGCTTAGATACAGCGGGAGCTGTTGAGCAGTTCTTC
>-|TRBV19|TRBJ1-5|once
CASSIGGAGAGNQPQHF
TGTGCCAGTAGTATAGGAGGGGCAGGGGCGGGCAATCAGCCCCAGCATTTT
>TRBD1|TRBV27|TRBJ2-5|-
CASNRQGARETQYF
TGTGCCAGCAATAGACAGGGGGCGAGAGAGACCCAGTACTTC
>-|TRBV27|TRBJ1-5|-
CASSLGQHYSNQPQHF
TGTGCCAGCAGTTTAGGACAGCATTATAGCAATCAGCCCCAGCATTTT